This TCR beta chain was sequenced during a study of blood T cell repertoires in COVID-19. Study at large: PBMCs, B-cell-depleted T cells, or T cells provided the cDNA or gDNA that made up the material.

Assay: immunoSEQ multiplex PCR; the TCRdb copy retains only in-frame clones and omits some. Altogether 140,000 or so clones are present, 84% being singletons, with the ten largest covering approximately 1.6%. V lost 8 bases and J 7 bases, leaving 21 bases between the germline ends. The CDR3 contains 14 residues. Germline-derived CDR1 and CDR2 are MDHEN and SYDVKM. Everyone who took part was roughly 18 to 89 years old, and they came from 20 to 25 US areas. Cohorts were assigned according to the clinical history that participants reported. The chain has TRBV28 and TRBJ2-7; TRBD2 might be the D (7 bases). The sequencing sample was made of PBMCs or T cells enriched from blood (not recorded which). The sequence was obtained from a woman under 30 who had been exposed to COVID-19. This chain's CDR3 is CASRPLGGAREQYF. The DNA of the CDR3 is TGTGCCAGCCGCCCTTTGGGGGGGGCTAGAGAGCAGTACTTC.